A single T cell receptor beta chain is shown here with its context. The target antigen is unknown. The germline V gene encodes CDR1 MNHNS and CDR2 SASEGT. This CDR3 is 14 amino acids long. V was cut by 4 bases and J by 1 base, with 11 bases left in between. This specimen belongs to a study of shared clonotypes between healthy human individuals. Per the original data handling: Filtering was not the same, since immunoSEQ gave junction-only sequences without quality scores. Produced via immunoSEQ multiplex PCR; TCRdb's table is partial and in-frame only. The D gene and trimming were derived from the DNA, and the V and J assignments and clone size from that table. Here the sample spans around 1.4 million clones, about 98.5% being singletons. Study findings and constraints: About 5% was the fraction of naive CD4 clonotypes found shared across four donors. Enrolling few donors narrowed the genetic and exposure-history diversity that was represented. Rarefaction demonstrated incomplete sorted-subset sequencing despite large depth.

The clonotype comes from a man aged 25-45 years in good health. Input material: naive CD4+ T cells sorted from blood. Subset in this sample: CD45RA+ positively selected. The chain recombines TRBV6-1 with TRBJ2-7; the D gene could be TRBD1 or TRBD2 (5 bases each). The CDR3 sequence: CASSVTRGSYEQYF. In DNA form, the CDR3 reads TGTGCCAGCAGTGTTACGAGGGGATCCTACGAGCAGTACTTC.